This TCR beta chain emerged from a study of blood T cell repertoires in COVID-19. At the level of the study: T cells, B-cell-depleted T cells, or PBMCs supplied cDNA or gDNA.

The CDR3 runs to 14 residues. The data were produced by immunoSEQ multiplex PCR, yet TCRdb's version contains in-frame clones alone and is incomplete. The sample lists approximately 250,000 clones, around nine tenths occurring once. The sequence came from a woman between 65 and 79 years old with COVID-19, enrolled during active disease. The source material was peripheral blood. V and J are TRBV12-2 and TRBJ1-3; no check of the table's D call, TRBD1, against the DNA was made. TRBV12-2 is a pseudogene segment. As DNA, the CDR3 is TGTGCAAGTCGCCCGGGACAGGCTGGAAACACCATATATTTT. Encoded protein: CASRPGQAGNTIYF.